This TCR beta chain appears in the sequencing data of a study of regulatory T cells in long-lasting Graves disease. TCR beta libraries were built with iRepertoire HTBI primers and Arm-PCR of CDR3 regions. TCRdb processed the multiplex PCR reads anew with MiXCR; each CDR3 protein has one entry. The data contain fewer than 450,000 distinct CDR3 sequences, over 12% of them seen just once; the ten biggest clones take up under 9%. The V and J ends lost 7 bases and 5 bases, in that order; junction bases with no gene match: 4. Germline assignment: CDR1 ENHRY and CDR2 SYGVKD. The CDR3 contains 14 residues. Time point in this sample: newly diagnosed GD, antithyroid drugs for less than 3 months. PBMC-extracted RNA yielded the TCR library. This sample was also put to use in a study of T cells in Graves' hyperthyroidism and ophthalmopathy.

The sample consisted of peripheral blood mononuclear cells (PBMCs), taken at new diagnosis, from a patient treated with antithyroid drugs. This sequence originates from a woman aged 40-49 years with Graves disease. The V gene is TRBV10-3, the J gene TRBJ1-6, with 8 nucleotides matching TRBD1. The CDR3 DNA follows: TGTGCCATCAATCCGGGACAGGATAATTCACCCCTCCACTTT. Its translation: CAINPGQDNSPLHF.